This TCR beta chain is from a study of T cell responses to AZD1222 COVID-19 vaccine. Study-wide results and caveats: The donor group comprised mostly white British people and more females; the analysis possibly underestimated clonal diversity. At study baseline, merely about 6 AZD1222 recipients were seropositive. Dominant at 160-218 and 743-854, vaccine-associated CD4 TCRs also spanned spike.

On this clone: The antigen is undetermined.

Assay: immunoSEQ multiplex PCR; the TCRdb copy retains only in-frame clones and omits some. The profile shows 120,000 to 150,000 clones, approximately 91% of them singletons. The CDR3 spans 14 residues. Germline CDR1 reads SGHDT; CDR2 reads YYEEEE. Trimming stripped 2 bases from V and 7 bases from J, with 16 bases between. The TCR sequence derives from an adult who received the MenACWY meningococcal vaccine as a control. The source was peripheral blood, collected 28 days after the second dose of the MenACWY control vaccine. This chain uses TRBV5-6 with TRBJ2-7; D may match TRBD1 or TRBD2 (5 bases each). The CDR3 coding sequence is TGTGCCAGCAGCTTAGTGGGGGTTGTAAAGGAGCAGTACTTC. This sequence encodes CASSLVGVVKEQYF.